The 3 T cell receptor beta chains in this list originate from one sample, sequenced in a study of TIL therapy for anti-PD-1-resistant metastatic lung cancer. This was the immunoSEQ v3 assay. The assay was immunoSEQ multiplex PCR, and TCRdb's table has in-frame clones only and misses some. The table lists about 32,000 clones, 74% of them singletons. Sample time point: pre-treatment sample, taken before nivolumab and TIL therapy. The sample consisted of blood, taken at baseline. The origin of the receptors is a woman between 30 and 85 years old with non-small cell lung cancer.

About this clone: A read error may account for a junction end that differs from germline. The V gene is TRBV28, the J gene TRBJ2-5; D is unresolved. The CDR3 length is 14 residues. Germline V gene sequence: CDR1 MDHEN, CDR2 SYDVKM. The CDR3 nucleotides read TGTGCCAGCAGTTTATTTAAGGGTGGTTGGGCACGGGACTTC. The encoded protein is CASSLFKGGWARDF.

The gene calls are TRBV7-9 and TRBJ1-1; 9 bases match TRBD1. With 8 bases clipped from V and 10 bases from J, the junction kept 11 bases outside the gene matches. Germline V gene data show CDR1 as SEHNR and CDR2 as FQNEAQ (reference sequence). The CDR3 has 13 amino acids. CDR3 coding DNA: TGTGCCAGCGGTGCGGGACAGGGTTTAGGAGCTTTCTTT. Translation gives CASGAGQGLGAFF. Variable domain in full (rest from reference TRBV7-9 and TRBJ1-1): DTGVSQNPRHKITKRGQNVTFRCDPISEHNRLYWYRQTLGQGPEFLTYFQNEAQLEKSRLLSDRFSAERPKGSFSTLEIQRTEQGDSAMYLCASGAGQGLGAFFGQGTRLTVV.

The gene calls are TRBV2 and TRBJ1-3; the D is unclear. This CDR3 has 14 amino acids. Germline V gives CDR1 SNHLY, CDR2 FYNNEI. V lost 4 bases to trimming and J lost 1 base, with 8 bases between them. CDR3 region: CASSGDPSGNTIYF. CDR3 DNA sequence: TGTGCCAGCAGTGGAGATCCATCTGGAAACACCATATATTTT.